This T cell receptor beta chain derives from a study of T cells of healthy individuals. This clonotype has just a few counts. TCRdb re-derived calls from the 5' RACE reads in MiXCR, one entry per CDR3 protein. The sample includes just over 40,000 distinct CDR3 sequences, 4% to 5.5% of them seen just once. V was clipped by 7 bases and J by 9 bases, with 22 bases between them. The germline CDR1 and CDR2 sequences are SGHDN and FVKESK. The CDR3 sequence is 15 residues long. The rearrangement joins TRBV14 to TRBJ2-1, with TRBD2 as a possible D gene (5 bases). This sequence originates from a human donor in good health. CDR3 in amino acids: CASTSQPTSYGEQFF. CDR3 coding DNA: TGTGCCAGCACCTCACAGCCCACTAGTTATGGTGAGCAGTTCTTC.